The present TCR beta chain was sequenced within a study of CD8 T cells in ankylosing spondylitis. General study points: Disease-associated clonotypes exhibited CD8+ identity and were relatively infrequent in peripheral blood. A TCR beta motif made of several highly homologous variants seemed typical of ankylosing spondylitis blood. Clones linked to disease were reported to show significant enrichment in matched ankylosing spondylitis synovial fluid.

This clonotype was counted ten times or more. Its antigen is unidentified. Germline CDR1 SGDLS, CDR2 YYNGEE. Trimming stripped 3 bases from V and 6 bases from J, with 18 bases between. The CDR3 is made up of 16 amino acids. Quantitative molecular-barcoded 5'-RACE generated the TCR beta libraries. TCRdb reprocessed the 5' RACE reads via MiXCR and lists one record per CDR3 protein. The sample lists around 25,000 distinct CDR3 sequences; just over 2.5% were seen once. The chain couples TRBV9 to TRBJ2-2; D uncertain. Sequencing was done on a sample of blood, either unsorted or a sorted T cell fraction (not recorded which). The receptor was isolated from a female donor with ankylosing spondylitis or in good health (not recorded which). The CDR3 loop is CASSESAHPGAGELFF. DNA for the CDR3: TGTGCCAGCAGCGAGTCGGCGCATCCAGGCGCCGGGGAGCTGTTTTTT. The entire variable domain, with the rest obtained from reference TRBV9 and TRBJ2-2, is as follows: DSGVTQTPKHLITATGQRVTLRCSPRSGDLSVYWYQQSLDQGLQFLIQYYNGEERAKGNILERFSAQQFPDLHSELNLSSLELGDSALYFCASSESAHPGAGELFFGEGSRLTVL.